Listed here are 10 T cell receptor beta chains from one sample, sequenced in a study of blood T cell repertoires in COVID-19 (TCRdb year 2020). Libraries came from the immunoSEQ multiplex PCR assay. TCRdb provides this immuneACCESS table in a form limited to in-frame rearrangements. Some clones are lacking; in checked studies, under half of them reflect an unresolved V gene, and why the rest are absent is not known. Present in this sample are a few hundred thousand clones, 75% to 85% of which were seen just once. The ten largest clones capture around 1.5% of the sample. What was sequenced was peripheral blood. These receptors were collected from a woman aged 35 to 49 who had recovered from COVID-19.

This chain connects TRBV11-2 to TRBJ1-2; D gene uncertain. Trimming took off 5 bases at V and 2 bases at J, with 12 bases between the two ends. Per the germline V gene, CDR1 is SGHAT and CDR2 is FQNNGV. The CDR3 covers 14 residues. In DNA form, the CDR3 reads TGTGCCAGCAGCCCTAGTGGCAAGAACTATGGCTACACCTTC. Its protein is CASSPSGKNYGYTF.

This clone was found a few times. The rearrangement joins TRBV19 to TRBJ1-1; D ambiguous. Trimming took 10 bases from V and 0 from J, leaving 15 bases between them. Germline V gene sequence: CDR1 LNHDA, CDR2 SQIVND (reference sequence). The CDR3 covers 14 residues. This chain's CDR3 is CATRSGPLNTEAFF. DNA for the CDR3: TGTGCCACGCGAAGCGGGCCCCTGAACACTGAAGCTTTCTTT.

The chain joins TRBV5-4 to TRBJ2-3; D gene unclear. The CDR3 runs 13 residues. V lost 0 bases and J lost 0, with 2 bases in between. Germline CDR1 reads SGHNT; CDR2 reads YYREEE (reference sequence). CDR3: CASSLASTDTQYF. CDR3 DNA sequence: TGTGCCAGCAGCTTGGCTAGCACAGATACGCAGTATTTT.

Regarding this clone: Other DNA sequences from this sample encode an identical CDR3 as well. This chain joins TRBV3-1 (or the pseudogene TRBV3-2) and TRBJ1-2; tentatively, D is TRBD1 (5 bases). Germline V CDR1 and CDR2: LGHDT, YNNKEL (reference sequence). Trimming pared 1 base from V and 7 bases from J, leaving 7 bases between. The CDR3 totals 12 residues. This CDR3 is CASSQGRVGYTF. CDR3 nucleotide sequence: TGTGCCAGCAGCCAAGGCAGGGTTGGCTACACCTTC.

This chain uses TRBV18 with TRBJ1-1; D may be TRBD1 (5 bases). Looked up from germline, CDR1 is KGHSH and CDR2 is LQKENI. The length of the CDR3 is 16 residues. V was cut by 3 bases and J by 5 bases, with 19 bases left in between. The CDR3 DNA reads TGTGCCAGCTCACCCCCCCTTGATGGGGCGCGAACTGAAGCTTTCTTT. Residues: CASSPPLDGARTEAFF.

J is TRBJ2-3 and V is TRBV4-3, with D perhaps TRBD1 (6 bases). This CDR3 region has 16 residues. Looked up from germline, CDR1 is LGHNA and CDR2 is YSLEER. Between the trimmed V and J ends, which lost 7 bases and 5 bases, there was a span of 22 bases. For the CDR3, the DNA is TGCGCCAGCATCTTTCTATCCGGGACACATCAAGATACGCAGTATTTT. Protein product: CASIFLSGTHQDTQYF.

This clone was observed once. V usage is TRBV14 and J usage is TRBJ2-2, with D perhaps TRBD1 (6 bases). The V gene lost 4 bases and the J gene lost 4 bases, with 13 bases spanning the gap. CDR3 length: 15 residues. Germline V lookup: CDR1 SGHDN, CDR2 FVKESK. The CDR3 region has the DNA TGTGCCAGCAGCCGCCGGACAGACAGCACCGGGGAGCTGTTTTTT. Amino acid sequence: CASSRRTDSTGELFF.

This clone was counted between two and nine times. The V call is TRBV7-8, the J call TRBJ2-3; TRBD2 is a possible D gene (5 bases). Germline V CDR1 and CDR2: SGHVS, FQNEAQ. The CDR3 covers 17 residues. The V end lost 3 bases, the J end lost 2 bases, and 18 bases lay between the germline ends. The CDR3 protein is CASSFPIGRADTDTQYF. The CDR3 DNA follows: TGTGCCAGCAGCTTTCCGATCGGTCGAGCGGACACAGATACGCAGTATTTT.

The chain uses TRBV28 and TRBJ1-1, with D perhaps matching TRBD1 (6 bases). Trimming stripped 5 bases from V and 5 bases from J, with 15 bases between. This CDR3 region has 14 residues. The V gene's germline CDR1 is MDHEN and CDR2 SYDVKM. DNA for the CDR3: TGTGCCAGCAGTCTCAGGGTAAGGGGGACTGAAGCTTTCTTT. Its translation: CASSLRVRGTEAFF.

This clone was recorded only once. The V call is TRBV27, the J call TRBJ2-7; D not resolved. The germline CDR1 and CDR2 sequences are MNHEY and SMNVEV (reference sequence). Trimming left V 6 bases short and J 3 bases short, with 12 bases between. The length of the CDR3 is 13 residues. Here the CDR3 reads CASSSVGGYEQYF. The CDR3 DNA reads TGTGCCAGCAGCTCTGTAGGCGGCTACGAGCAGTACTTC.